This T cell receptor beta chain was profiled in a study of blood T cell repertoires in COVID-19. Study in general: COVID-19 samples from acute and convalescent phases originated in the United States, Italy and Spain. Sample material is recorded as cDNA or gDNA derived from T cells, B-cell-depleted T cells, or PBMCs.

Methods used by the authors: By means of reference gene primer amplification, nucleated cell counts were estimated. Clones were sequenced by immunoSEQ multiplex PCR, and TCRdb holds only the in-frame ones, with some missing. That table is the source of V, J and clone size, and D and trimming were worked out from the DNA. The data hold under 100,000 clones, with almost 85% observed a single time. Germline CDR1 reads SGHKS; CDR2 reads YYEKEE (reference sequence). J was trimmed by 4 bases and V by 4 bases; bases with no gene match: 6. This CDR3 is 14 amino acids long. Material: peripheral blood. V is TRBV5-5 and J is TRBJ2-3, with 7 bases matching TRBD2. The clonotype comes from a man between 60 and 75 years old with acute or convalescent COVID-19. The CDR3 loop is CASSGRTSADTQYF. As DNA, the CDR3 is TGTGCCAGCAGCGGAAGGACTAGTGCAGATACGCAGTATTTT.